This T cell receptor beta chain is from a study of blood T cell repertoires in COVID-19. J gave up 8 bases and V 6 bases, and 10 bases lay outside the gene matches. CDR3 length: 14 amino acids. Germline CDR1 MNHEY, CDR2 SVGAGI. Methods used by the authors: The assay estimated nucleated cells by amplifying reference gene primers. Here immunoSEQ multiplex PCR was the method, and the copy in TCRdb shows in-frame clones only, minus some. Clonal size and the V and J genes are those of that table, whereas D and trimming came from the DNA. The sample records 150,000 to 200,000 clones, over 75% being singletons.

The sequenced material came from peripheral blood. V gene TRBV6-5 combines with J gene TRBJ1-2; 9 positions agree with TRBD1. This receptor was taken from a man between 60 and 70 years old with active or convalescent COVID-19. The CDR3 coding sequence is TGTGCCAGCAGCTCCGGACAGGGGACGGGGGGCTACACCTTC. Protein: CASSSGQGTGGYTF.